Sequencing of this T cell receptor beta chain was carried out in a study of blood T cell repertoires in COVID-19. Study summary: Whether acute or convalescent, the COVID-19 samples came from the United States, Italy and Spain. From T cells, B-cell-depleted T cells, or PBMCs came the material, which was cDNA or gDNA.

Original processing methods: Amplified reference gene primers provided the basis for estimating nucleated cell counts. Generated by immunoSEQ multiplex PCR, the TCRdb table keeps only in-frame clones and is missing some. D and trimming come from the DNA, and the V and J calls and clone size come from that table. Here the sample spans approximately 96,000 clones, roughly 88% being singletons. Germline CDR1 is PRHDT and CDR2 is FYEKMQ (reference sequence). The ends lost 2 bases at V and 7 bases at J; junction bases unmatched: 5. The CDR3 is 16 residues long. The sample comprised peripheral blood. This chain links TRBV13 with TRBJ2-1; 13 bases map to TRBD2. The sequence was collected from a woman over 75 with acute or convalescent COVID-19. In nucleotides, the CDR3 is TGTGCCAGCAGCTTATGGGGACTAGCGGGGAGGAATGAGCAGTTCTTC. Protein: CASSLWGLAGRNEQFF.